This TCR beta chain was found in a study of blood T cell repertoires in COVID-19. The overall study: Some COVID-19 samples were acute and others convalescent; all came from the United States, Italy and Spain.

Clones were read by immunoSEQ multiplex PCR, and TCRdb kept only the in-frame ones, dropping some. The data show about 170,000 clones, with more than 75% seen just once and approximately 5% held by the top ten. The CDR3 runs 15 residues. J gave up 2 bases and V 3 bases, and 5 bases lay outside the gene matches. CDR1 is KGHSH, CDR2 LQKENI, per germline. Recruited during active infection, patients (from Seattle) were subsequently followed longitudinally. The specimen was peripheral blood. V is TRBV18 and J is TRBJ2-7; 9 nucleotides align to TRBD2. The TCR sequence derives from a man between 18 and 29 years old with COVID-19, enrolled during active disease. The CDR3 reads CASSPASGAAYEQYF. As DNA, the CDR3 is TGTGCCAGCTCACCCGCTAGCGGGGCCGCCTACGAGCAGTACTTC.